This TCR beta chain appears in the sequencing data of a study of T cell changes during pregnancy in multiple sclerosis. Germline V gene sequence: CDR1 LNHNV, CDR2 YYDKDF (reference sequence). The CDR3 has 12 residues. V shed 8 bases and J shed 2 bases, with 9 bases lying between them. Measured with immunoSEQ multiplex PCR; TCRdb has only the in-frame clones, and not every one. The table includes tens of thousands of clones, roughly 90% detected once. This chain uses TRBV15 with TRBJ1-2; D is unclear. The receptor was isolated from a female donor with multiple sclerosis, enrolled in a pregnancy study. Sequenced material: CD8+ T cells from peripheral blood mononuclear cells, taken before pregnancy. The DNA for the CDR3 is TGTGCCACCCGGGGATCAAACTATGGCTACACCTTC. This encodes CATRGSNYGYTF.